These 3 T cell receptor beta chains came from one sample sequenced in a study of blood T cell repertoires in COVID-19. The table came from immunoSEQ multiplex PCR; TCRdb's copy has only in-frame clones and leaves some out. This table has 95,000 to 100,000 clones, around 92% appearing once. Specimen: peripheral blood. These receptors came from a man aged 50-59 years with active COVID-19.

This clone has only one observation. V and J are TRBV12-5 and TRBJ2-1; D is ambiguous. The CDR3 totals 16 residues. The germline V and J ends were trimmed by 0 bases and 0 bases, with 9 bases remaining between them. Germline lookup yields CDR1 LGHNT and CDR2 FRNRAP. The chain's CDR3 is CASGLVFGSSYNEQFF. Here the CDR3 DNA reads TGTGCTAGTGGTTTGGTTTTCGGTAGCTCCTACAATGAGCAGTTCTTC. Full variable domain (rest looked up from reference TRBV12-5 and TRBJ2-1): DARVTQTPRHKVTEMGQEVTMRCQPILGHNTVFWYRQTMMQGLELLAYFRNRAPLDDSGMPKDRFSAEMPDATLATLKIQPSEPRDSAVYFCASGLVFGSSYNEQFFGPGTRLTVL.

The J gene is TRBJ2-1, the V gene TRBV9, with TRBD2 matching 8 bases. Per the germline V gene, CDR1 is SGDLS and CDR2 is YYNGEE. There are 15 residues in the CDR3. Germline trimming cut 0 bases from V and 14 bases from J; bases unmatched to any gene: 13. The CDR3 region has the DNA TGTGCCAGCAGCGTAGGGGGGTCGGGAGGGAATCTAAAGTTCTTC. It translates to CASSVGGSGGNLKFF.

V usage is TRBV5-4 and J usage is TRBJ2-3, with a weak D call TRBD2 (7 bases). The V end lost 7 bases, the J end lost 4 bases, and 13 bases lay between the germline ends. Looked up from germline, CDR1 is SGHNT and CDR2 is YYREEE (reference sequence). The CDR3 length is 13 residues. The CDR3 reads CASRKGGADTQYF. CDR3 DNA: TGTGCCAGCCGAAAGGGGGGGGCAGATACGCAGTATTTT.